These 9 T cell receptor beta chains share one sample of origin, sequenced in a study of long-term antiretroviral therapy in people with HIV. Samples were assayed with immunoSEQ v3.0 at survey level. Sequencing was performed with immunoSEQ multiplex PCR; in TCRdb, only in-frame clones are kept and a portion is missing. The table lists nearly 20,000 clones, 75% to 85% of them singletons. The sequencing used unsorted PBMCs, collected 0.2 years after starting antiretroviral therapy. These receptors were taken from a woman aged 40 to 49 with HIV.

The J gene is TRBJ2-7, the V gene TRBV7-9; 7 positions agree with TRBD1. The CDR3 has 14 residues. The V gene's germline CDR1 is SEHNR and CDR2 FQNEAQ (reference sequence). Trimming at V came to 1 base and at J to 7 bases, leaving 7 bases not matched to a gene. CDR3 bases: TGTGCCAGCAGCTTAGAGGGGGCAGCGGAAGAGCAGTACTTC. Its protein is CASSLEGAAEEQYF.

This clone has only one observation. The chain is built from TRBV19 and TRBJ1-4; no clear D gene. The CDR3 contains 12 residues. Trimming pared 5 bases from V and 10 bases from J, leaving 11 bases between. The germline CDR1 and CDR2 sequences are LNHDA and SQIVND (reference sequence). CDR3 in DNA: TGTGCCAGTAGTGCCGGCTGGGGAAAACTGTTTTTT. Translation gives CASSAGWGKLFF.

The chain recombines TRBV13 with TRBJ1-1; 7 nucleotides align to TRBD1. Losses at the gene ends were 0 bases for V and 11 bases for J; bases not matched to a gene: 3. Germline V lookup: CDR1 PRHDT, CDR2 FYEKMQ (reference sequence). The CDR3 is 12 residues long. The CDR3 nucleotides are TGTGCCAGCAGCTTAGGTCCGGACAGGGCTTTCTTT. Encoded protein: CASSLGPDRAFF.

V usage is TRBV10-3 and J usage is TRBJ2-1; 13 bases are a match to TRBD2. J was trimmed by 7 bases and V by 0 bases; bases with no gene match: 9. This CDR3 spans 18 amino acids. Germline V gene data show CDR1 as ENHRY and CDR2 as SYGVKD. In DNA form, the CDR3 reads TGTGCCATCAGTGAGTCCCTTTTACTAGCGGGGGGGCCAAATGAGCAGTTCTTC. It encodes CAISESLLLAGGPNEQFF.

In DNA, the CDR3 is TGTGCCAGCAGTTTAGGACCGGGGTGGGACACCGGGGAGCTGTTTTTT. This translates into CASSLGPGWDTGELFF. The chain carries TRBV25-1 and TRBJ2-2, with TRBD2 as a possible D gene (5 bases). Per germline, CDR1 MGHDK and CDR2 SYGVNS. The CDR3 contains 16 residues. V lost 5 bases and J 3 bases, leaving 16 bases between the germline ends. The whole variable domain, remainder taken from reference TRBV25-1 and TRBJ2-2, is EADIYQTPRYLVIGTGKKITLECSQTMGHDKMYWYQQDPGMELHLIHYSYGVNSTEKGDLSSESTVSRIRTEHFPLTLESARPSHTSQYLCASSLGPGWDTGELFFGEGSRLTVL.

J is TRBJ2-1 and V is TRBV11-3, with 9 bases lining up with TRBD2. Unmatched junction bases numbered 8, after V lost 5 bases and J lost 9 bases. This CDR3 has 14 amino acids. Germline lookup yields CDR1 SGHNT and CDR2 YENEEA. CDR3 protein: CASSPVSGSSEQFF. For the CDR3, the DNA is TGTGCCAGCAGCCCAGTTAGCGGGAGTTCTGAGCAGTTCTTC.

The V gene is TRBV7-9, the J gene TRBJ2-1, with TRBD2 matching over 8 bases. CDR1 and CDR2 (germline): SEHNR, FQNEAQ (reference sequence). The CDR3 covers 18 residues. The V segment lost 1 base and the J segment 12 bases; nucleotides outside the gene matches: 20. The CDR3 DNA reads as TGTGCCAGCAGCTTAGACGAAGGCGGCGGGAGGCAAAAAAGGGGGCAGTTCTTC. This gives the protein CASSLDEGGGRQKRGQFF. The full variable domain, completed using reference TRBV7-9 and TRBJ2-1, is DTGVSQNPRHKITKRGQNVTFRCDPISEHNRLYWYRQTLGQGPEFLTYFQNEAQLEKSRLLSDRFSAERPKGSFSTLEIQRTEQGDSAMYLCASSLDEGGGRQKRGQFFGPGTRLTVL.

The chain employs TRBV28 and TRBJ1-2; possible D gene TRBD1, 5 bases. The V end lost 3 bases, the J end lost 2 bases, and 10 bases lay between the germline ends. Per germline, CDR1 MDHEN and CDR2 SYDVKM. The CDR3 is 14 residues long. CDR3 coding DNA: TGTGCCAGCAGTTTGGGCAGGGTCAACTATGGCTACACCTTC. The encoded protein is CASSLGRVNYGYTF.

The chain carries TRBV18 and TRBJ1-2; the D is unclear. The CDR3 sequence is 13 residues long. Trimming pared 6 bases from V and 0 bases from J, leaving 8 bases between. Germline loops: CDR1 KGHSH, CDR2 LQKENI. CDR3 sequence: CASSEDANYGYTF. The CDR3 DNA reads TGTGCCAGCTCCGAGGACGCTAACTATGGCTACACCTTC.